This is a list of T cell receptor beta chains from one sample in a study of T cell responses to AZD1222 COVID-19 vaccine. Measured with immunoSEQ multiplex PCR; TCRdb has only the in-frame clones, and not every one. The table shows more than 95,000 clones, with approximately 88% occurring only once. The sample was peripheral blood, taken on day 0 of AZD1222 vaccination. These receptors all stem from an adult in good health. Both conserved end residues are part of each CDR3. Expanded clones are given a class, and other clones once, few, many or no size at all.

clone size: .; V gene: TRBV9; CDR3 protein: CASSPGSGTGELFF
clone size: .; V gene: TRBV19; CDR3 protein: CASQKSTGGSSSYNEQFF
clone size: .; V gene: TRBV30; CDR3 protein: CAWSNIPAGQYF
clone size: .; V gene: TRBV11-2; CDR3 protein: CASSSPRDQGYGYTF
clone size: .; V gene: TRBV28; CDR3 protein: CASSLHFVGRTLTRGEQFF
clone size: .; V gene: TRBV6-2/TRBV6-3; CDR3 protein: CASSPRGTVYGYTF
clone size: .; V gene: TRBV15; CDR3 protein: CATSPPDPFSPYEQYF
clone size: .; V gene: TRBV18; CDR3 protein: CASSTTGLEPLHF
clone size: .; V gene: TRBV6-5; CDR3 protein: CASRRETASYEQYF
clone size: .; V gene: TRBV7-9; CDR3 protein: CASSSRPLLAGAAETQYF
clone size: .; V gene: TRBV6-5; CDR3 protein: CASRASWENTEAFF
clone size: .; V gene: TRBV11-3; CDR3 protein: CASSPRQDRGGEQFF
clone size: .; V gene: TRBV5-1; CDR3 protein: CASSLGGDNEQFF
clone size: .; V gene: TRBV7-9; CDR3 protein: CASSRTGTNEKLFF
clone size: .; V gene: TRBV18; CDR3 protein: CASSPGGAATNEKLFF
clone size: .; V gene: TRBV6-5; CDR3 protein: CASSYGAVDGYTF
clone size: few; V gene: TRBV21-1; CDR3 protein: CAISRDSTYEQYF
clone size: .; V gene: TRBV3-1/TRBV3-2; CDR3 protein: CASSQEGGNEKLFF
clone size: .; V gene: TRBV5-1; CDR3 protein: CASSLRATKETQYF
clone size: .; V gene: TRBV7-9; CDR3 protein: CASSPRTGVPYEQYF
clone size: .; V gene: TRBV28; CDR3 protein: CASNFQGNTEAFF
clone size: .; V gene: TRBV30; CDR3 protein: CAWSVTRIGYTF
clone size: .; V gene: TRBV3-1/TRBV3-2; CDR3 protein: CASSQANWPTNGYTF
clone size: .; V gene: TRBV6-5; CDR3 protein: CASSSVLTGNGYTF
clone size: .; V gene: TRBV10-3; CDR3 protein: CAISEREGPRTGELFF
clone size: few; V gene: TRBV12-3/TRBV12-4; CDR3 protein: CASSFGTIYEQYF
clone size: .; V gene: TRBV6-5; CDR3 protein: CASSQLGQGDGYTF
clone size: .; V gene: TRBV19; CDR3 protein: CASSIGQAGNQPQHF
clone size: .; V gene: TRBV6-5; CDR3 protein: CASSTRTGGTQYF
clone size: .; V gene: TRBV15; CDR3 protein: CATRYGAGRDTGTGELFF
clone size: .; V gene: TRBV2; CDR3 protein: CASSDLGSSTDTQYF
clone size: .; V gene: TRBV6-2/TRBV6-3; CDR3 protein: CASSYVGQGFSYEQYF
clone size: .; V gene: TRBV10-3; CDR3 protein: CAISSGNQPQHF
clone size: .; V gene: TRBV28; CDR3 protein: CASKGGTSNQPQHF
clone size: .; V gene: TRBV27; CDR3 protein: CASSFTGRWDTEAFF
clone size: .; V gene: TRBV24-1; CDR3 protein: CATSDEPGVLIPDTQYF
clone size: .; V gene: TRBV4-1; CDR3 protein: CASWGGLGQPQHF
clone size: .; V gene: TRBV7-8; CDR3 protein: CASSLGLRGYNSPLHF
clone size: .; V gene: TRBV5-8; CDR3 protein: CASRIGLHGYTF
clone size: .; V gene: TRBV20-1; CDR3 protein: CSAIATDRQYF
clone size: .; V gene: TRBV13; CDR3 protein: CASSSPGQGVNTEAFF
clone size: once; V gene: TRBV5-1; CDR3 protein: CASSSTGTDTQYF
clone size: .; V gene: TRBV6-4; CDR3 protein: CASSEASGDSYEQYF
clone size: .; V gene: TRBV7-2; CDR3 protein: CASSLAPGNEQYF
clone size: .; V gene: TRBV9; CDR3 protein: CASSVEDGGGAASSGNTIYF
clone size: many; V gene: TRBV19; CDR3 protein: CASSIARRTHYNEQFF
clone size: .; V gene: TRBV3-1/TRBV3-2; CDR3 protein: CACSPTRSTNEKLFF